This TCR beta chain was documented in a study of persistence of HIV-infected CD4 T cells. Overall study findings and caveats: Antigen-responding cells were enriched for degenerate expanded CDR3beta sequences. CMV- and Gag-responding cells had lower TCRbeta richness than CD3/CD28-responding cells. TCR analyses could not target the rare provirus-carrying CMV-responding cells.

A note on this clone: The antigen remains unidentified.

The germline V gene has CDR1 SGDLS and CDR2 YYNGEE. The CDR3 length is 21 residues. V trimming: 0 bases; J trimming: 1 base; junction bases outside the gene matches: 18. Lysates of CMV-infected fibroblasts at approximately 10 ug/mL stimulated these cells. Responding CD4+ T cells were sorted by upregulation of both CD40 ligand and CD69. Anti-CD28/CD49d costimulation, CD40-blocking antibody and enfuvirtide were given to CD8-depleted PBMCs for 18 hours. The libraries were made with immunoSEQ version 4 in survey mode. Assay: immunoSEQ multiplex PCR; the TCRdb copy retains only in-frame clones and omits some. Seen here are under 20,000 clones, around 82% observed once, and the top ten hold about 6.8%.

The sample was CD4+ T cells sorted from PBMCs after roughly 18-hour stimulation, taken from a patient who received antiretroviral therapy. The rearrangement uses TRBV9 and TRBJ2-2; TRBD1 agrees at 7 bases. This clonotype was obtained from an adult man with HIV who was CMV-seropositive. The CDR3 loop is CASSVERGPVGLFRNTGELFF. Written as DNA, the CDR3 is TGTGCCAGCAGCGTAGAAAGGGGGCCCGTAGGTCTTTTTCGGAACACCGGGGAGCTGTTTTTT.